These T cell receptor beta chains were read from a single sample in a study of T-cell memory formation after mild COVID-19. TCRdb analysed the 5' RACE reads with MiXCR anew, one entry per CDR3 protein. The table lists fewer than 400,000 distinct CDR3 sequences, about an eighth of them singletons, with 20% to 25% in the top ten. Sample: PBMCs or a T cell subset sorted from them (not recorded which). The receptor set was obtained from a man between 18 and 29 years old who had mild COVID-19 (a few samples of this study predate the infection). Cell type and time point are not known. Both conserved end residues are part of each CDR3. Each record gives: CDR3 protein, CDR3 DNA, clone size, J gene, V gene, CDR3 length, D gene. The D gene is left open where the match is weak. For some rows the clone size is stated as once, few or many, or as a class when expanded; others skip it.

CASSSIQGSVGNQPQHF TGTGCCAGCAGCTCAATACAGGGGAGTGTGGGCAATCAGCCCCAGCATTTT few TRBJ1-5 TRBV5-6 17 TRBD1
CASSASGGVSETQYF TGTGCCAGCAGCGCCAGCGGGGGGGTCTCAGAGACCCAGTACTTC few TRBJ2-5 TRBV9 15 TRBD2
CASSQRASPLDGLIF TGCGCCAGCAGTCAACGAGCCTCGCCCTTGGACGGTCTGATCTTC many TRBJ2-1 TRBV23-1 15 .
CASSSVGGAITDTQYF TGTGCCAGCAGCTCGGTGGGGGGGGCCATCACAGATACGCAGTATTTT many TRBJ2-3 TRBV13 16 .
CASTETGAASYEQYF TGTGCCAGCACCGAGACAGGGGCCGCCTCCTACGAGCAGTACTTC few TRBJ2-7 TRBV6-5 15 TRBD1
CASSHSTEIGELFF TGCGCCAGCAGCCACTCGACAGAGATCGGGGAGCTGTTTTTT few TRBJ2-2 TRBV4-3 14 .
CASNSGRDYEQYF TGTGCCAGCAATTCTGGTAGAGACTACGAGCAGTACTTC . TRBJ2-7 TRBV6-2/TRBV6-3 13 .
CASSQEGTAMSKLFF TGTGCCAGCAGCCAAGAGGGGACGGCTATGTCAAAACTGTTTTTT . TRBJ1-4 TRBV3-1 15 .
CASSLRGRPDIQYF TGTGCCAGCAGCTTAAGAGGACGGCCAGACATTCAGTACTTC few TRBJ2-4 TRBV7-3 14 .
CASSEISANTEAFF TGTGCCAGCAGTGAGATCTCAGCGAACACTGAAGCTTTCTTT few TRBJ1-1 TRBV6-1 14 .
CASSVAGTSGGFTDTQYF TGTGCCAGCAGCGTAGCTGGGACTAGCGGGGGGTTCACAGATACGCAGTATTTT . TRBJ2-3 TRBV9 18 TRBD2
CSATRTGTLSSYEQYF TGCAGTGCTACCAGAACCGGGACTCTGAGCTCCTACGAGCAGTACTTC . TRBJ2-7 TRBV20-1 16 .
CASSVVGWADTQYF TGTGCCAGCAGCGTAGTTGGTTGGGCAGATACGCAGTATTTT few TRBJ2-3 TRBV9 14 .
CASSLLGGYGTGTGELSF TGTGCCAGCAGCTTATTGGGCGGATATGGAACGGGGACCGGGGAGCTGTCTTTT . TRBJ2-2 TRBV7-6 18 .
CATSRDPQGGTEAFF TGTGCCACCAGCAGAGATCCCCAGGGAGGTACTGAAGCTTTCTTT . TRBJ1-1 TRBV15 15 .
CASSLGGADTEAFF TGCGCCAGCAGCTTAGGGGGGGCGGACACTGAAGCTTTCTTT few TRBJ1-1 TRBV5-1 14 .
CASSTDSNYGYTF TGTGCCAGTAGTACAGATTCCAACTATGGCTACACCTTC . TRBJ1-2 TRBV19 13 .
CASSLTGVDNIQYF TGCGCCAGCAGCTTAACAGGGGTGGACAACATTCAGTACTTC . TRBJ2-4 TRBV5-1 14 TRBD1
CAAGRDSNSPLHF TGTGCCGCAGGGAGGGACAGTAATTCACCCCTCCACTTT . TRBJ1-6 TRBV7-2 13 TRBD1
CASSWRGQAPTNEKLFF TGTGCCAGCAGCTGGAGGGGGCAGGCTCCAACTAATGAAAAACTGTTTTTT . TRBJ1-4 TRBV5-6 17 TRBD1
CASSQEAAGTNSPLHF TGCGCCAGCAGCCAAGAGGCGGCAGGAACAAATTCACCCCTCCACTTT once TRBJ1-6 TRBV4-3 16 .
CASKPAQGGNTEAFF TGTGCCAGCAAACCGGCCCAGGGCGGGAACACTGAAGCTTTCTTT many TRBJ1-1 TRBV12-3/TRBV12-4 15 .
CASGGADQPQHF TGTGCCAGCGGGGGCGCGGATCAGCCCCAGCATTTT many TRBJ1-5 TRBV6-5 12 .
CASSLGGWLDTQYF TGCGCCAGCAGCCTGGGTGGATGGCTGGATACGCAGTATTTT few TRBJ2-3 TRBV5-1 14 .
CASSFTGSNQPQHF TGTGCCAGCAGCTTTACAGGGAGCAATCAGCCCCAGCATTTT many TRBJ1-5 TRBV5-6 14 .
CASSGADTQYF TGTGCCAGCAGCGGTGCAGATACGCAGTATTTT few TRBJ2-3 TRBV11-1 11 .
CASSSGTSTDTQYF TGTGCCAGCAGCTCCGGGACTAGCACAGATACGCAGTATTTT many TRBJ2-3 TRBV7-3 14 .
CASSSGHTSTDTQYF TGTGCCAGCAGTTCCGGACACACGAGCACAGATACGCAGTATTTT few TRBJ2-3 TRBV2 15 .
CASSSMTSTKNIQYF TGTGCCAGCAGTTCTATGACTAGCACCAAAAACATTCAGTACTTC many TRBJ2-4 TRBV12-3/TRBV12-4 15 TRBD2
CASSLASGGADTGELFF TGCGCCAGCAGCTTGGCTAGCGGGGGGGCCGACACCGGGGAGCTGTTTTTT few TRBJ2-2 TRBV5-1 17 TRBD2
CASSIWTEGNEQFF TGTGCCAGCAGCATTTGGACTGAAGGAAATGAGCAGTTCTTC . TRBJ2-1 TRBV7-2 14 .
CASSSQADQPQHF TGTGCCAGCAGCTCGCAGGCCGATCAGCCCCAGCATTTT few TRBJ1-5 TRBV11-2 13 .
CASSSGFVGYTF TGTGCCAGCAGTTCCGGTTTCGTTGGCTACACCTTC few TRBJ1-2 TRBV28 12 .
CSARSGAATEAFF TGCAGTGCTAGGAGTGGTGCAGCCACTGAAGCTTTCTTT few TRBJ1-1 TRBV20-1 13 .
CASRPSSESLTDTQYF TGCGCCAGCAGACCCTCTAGCGAGAGCCTCACAGATACGCAGTATTTT . TRBJ2-3 TRBV5-1 16 .
CASSSLGETQYF TGTGCCAGCAGCTCCCTTGGGGAGACCCAGTACTTC many TRBJ2-5 TRBV7-2 12 .
CASSFTGVDTQYF TGTGCCAGCAGCTTTACAGGGGTTGATACGCAGTATTTT few TRBJ2-3 TRBV11-3 13 TRBD1
CATSEGYEQYF TGTGCCACCAGTGAGGGCTACGAGCAGTACTTC . TRBJ2-7 TRBV24-1 11 .
CISGFTEAFF TGTATCAGCGGCTTCACTGAAGCTTTCTTT . TRBJ1-1 TRBV6-5 10 .
CASPGDWSTDTQYF TGTGCCTCACCGGGGGATTGGAGCACAGATACGCAGTATTTT . TRBJ2-3 TRBV11-2 14 .
CSARVGSDYGYTF TGCAGTGCTAGAGTAGGGTCGGACTATGGCTACACCTTC . TRBJ1-2 TRBV20-1 13 .
CASRTGGDTEAFF TGTGCCAGCAGGACAGGGGGAGACACTGAAGCTTTCTTT . TRBJ1-1 TRBV12-3/TRBV12-4 13 TRBD1
CASSPLEGPTGFGTDTQYF TGTGCCAGCAGTCCCCTAGAGGGCCCGACAGGGTTCGGCACAGATACGCAGTATTTT . TRBJ2-3 TRBV12-3/TRBV12-4 19 TRBD1
CASRPALTVWRRETTGELFF TGTGCCAGCAGACCCGCGTTGACGGTTTGGCGCAGGGAAACAACCGGGGAGCTGTTTTTT . TRBJ2-2 TRBV12-3/TRBV12-4 20 .
CSAPRLVASGNEQFF TGCAGCGCCCCCAGGTTGGTAGCGTCTGGGAATGAGCAGTTCTTC many TRBJ2-1 TRBV29-1 15 .
CASRTGRGNNEQFF TGTGCCAGCAGGACGGGCAGGGGTAACAATGAGCAGTTCTTC few TRBJ2-1 TRBV11-2 14 .
CSARGLAGVYNEQFF TGCAGTGCTAGAGGCCTAGCGGGGGTCTACAATGAGCAGTTCTTC few TRBJ2-1 TRBV20-1 15 TRBD2
CASSLQVNQPQHF TGTGCCAGCAGCTTACAGGTGAATCAGCCCCAGCATTTT few TRBJ1-5 TRBV11-2 13 .
CASSLGASGNTDTQYF TGCGCCAGCAGCTTGGGGGCTAGCGGGAACACAGATACGCAGTATTTT few TRBJ2-3 TRBV5-1 16 TRBD2
CASSVSGGNTGELFF TGTGCCAGCAGCGTTAGCGGGGGGAACACCGGGGAGCTGTTTTTT . TRBJ2-2 TRBV9 15 TRBD2
CASNIPQANTGELFF TGTGCCAGCAACATCCCCCAGGCGAATACCGGGGAGCTGTTTTTT . TRBJ2-2 TRBV12-3/TRBV12-4 15 .
CASPSASPQHF TGCGCCAGCCCGTCCGCGTCGCCCCAGCATTTT few TRBJ1-5 TRBV5-1 11 .
CSAGKQGANSPLHF TGCAGTGCTGGAAAACAGGGGGCTAATTCACCCCTCCACTTT . TRBJ1-6 TRBV20-1 14 TRBD1